This section outlines one TCR beta chain sequence together with its context. Its matching antigen is unknown. This specimen comes from a study of T cell repertoires in cytomegalovirus infection. The V and J ends lost 1 base and 1 base, in that order; junction bases with no gene match: 6. Germline-derived CDR1 and CDR2 are SGHVS and FNYEAQ. The CDR3 length is 17 residues. TCRdb re-derived calls from the reads in MiXCR, one entry per CDR3 protein. The table includes some 500,000 distinct CDR3 sequences, more than 30% detected once. This receptor was identified in a human donor in good health (CMV status not recorded). Some clones in this sample may be carry-over from other donors' samples. The rearrangement links TRBV7-6 to TRBJ2-2; 7 nucleotides match TRBD2. The input for sequencing was cultured PBMCs, taken from culture after CMV antigen stimulation. The CDR3 loop is CASSLVKGGRNTGELFF. CDR3 sequence (DNA): TGTGCCAGCAGCTTAGTGAAAGGCGGGAGGAACACCGGGGAGCTGTTTTTT.